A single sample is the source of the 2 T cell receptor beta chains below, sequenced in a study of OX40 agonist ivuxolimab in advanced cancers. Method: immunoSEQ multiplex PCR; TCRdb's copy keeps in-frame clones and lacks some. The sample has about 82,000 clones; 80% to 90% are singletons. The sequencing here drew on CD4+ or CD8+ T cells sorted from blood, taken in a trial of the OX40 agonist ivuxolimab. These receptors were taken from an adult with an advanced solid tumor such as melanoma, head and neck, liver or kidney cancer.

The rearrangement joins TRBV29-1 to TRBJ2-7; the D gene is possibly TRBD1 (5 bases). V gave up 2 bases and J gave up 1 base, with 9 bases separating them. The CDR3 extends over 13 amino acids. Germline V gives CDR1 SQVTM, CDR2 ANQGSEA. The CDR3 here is CSVENAGSYEQYF. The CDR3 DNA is TGCAGCGTTGAAAATGCAGGGTCCTACGAGCAGTACTTC.

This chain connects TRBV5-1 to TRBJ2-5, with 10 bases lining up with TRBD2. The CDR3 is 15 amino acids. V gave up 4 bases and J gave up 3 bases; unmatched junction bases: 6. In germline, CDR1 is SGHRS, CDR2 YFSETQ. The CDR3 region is CASSHRLAGEETQYF. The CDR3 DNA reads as TGCGCCAGCAGCCACCGGCTAGCGGGAGAAGAGACCCAGTACTTC.